The clone carrying this TCR beta chain was counted only a few times. No antigen is known for it. Using its own MiXCR run on the reads, TCRdb lists one record per CDR3 protein. The sample holds 700,000 to 900,000 distinct CDR3 sequences, 25% to 30% seen once. This record belongs to a study of T cell repertoires in cytomegalovirus infection. The wider study: Public signatures in TCR beta pointed to CMV infection and matching HLA type. Study-wide results and limits: Clonotypes of TCR beta that were HLA-C-restricted and CMV-specific dominated the ex vivo response. Adding up the frequency of public TCR beta families identified people who carried CMV plus the relevant HLA.

This receptor was obtained from a human donor in good health (CMV status not recorded). Some clones in this sample may be carry-over from other donors' samples. This specimen consisted of cultured CD8+ T cells from PBMCs, obtained from culture after CMV antigen stimulation.

This CDR3 is CASGATLEPQHF. CDR3 nucleotides: TGTGCTAGTGGTGCAACCTTAGAGCCCCAGCATTTT. This chain uses TRBV12-5 with TRBJ1-5; D call uncertain. The germline gives CDR1 LGHNT, CDR2 FRNRAP. The CDR3 has 12 residues. Trimming cost V 5 bases and J 8 bases, with 10 bases left between them. The full variable domain, its missing parts supplied by reference TRBV12-5 and TRBJ1-5, is DARVTQTPRHKVTEMGQEVTMRCQPILGHNTVFWYRQTMMQGLELLAYFRNRAPLDDSGMPKDRFSAEMPDATLATLKIQPSEPRDSAVYFCASGATLEPQHFGDGTRLSIL.